The entry that follows covers one TCR beta chain sequence. The specificity of this receptor is unknown. It has no much larger one-base neighbor in the sample; base qualities were not kept. The cohort consisted of 650 to 700 healthy bone marrow donors. At the time of sampling, all cohort members were nominally healthy, though unrecorded immune exposures were likely present. The donor tested CMV seropositive and was one of the 289 seropositive cohort members. A peripheral blood sample was collected from each donor, and TCR beta sequencing was performed on peripheral blood mononuclear cells. Genomic DNA extraction from the blood cell samples was performed with the Qiagen DNeasy Blood Extraction Kit. The protocol used for the library was the immunoSEQ multiplex PCR assay. A mixture of 60 forward primers for TCR Vbeta segments and 13 reverse primers for TCR Jbeta segments was used in the multiplex PCR. A multiplex PCR assay on genomic DNA amplified the CDR3 region of rearranged TCR beta genes. Amplified TCR beta libraries were sequenced as 87-base-pair reads on the Illumina HiSeq System. In the authors' own workflow: A later analysis counted tens of millions of unique TCR beta chains across the 640 or so repertoires, and 9 million to 14 million of these chains were shared by at least two donors. Raw reads were error-corrected and collapsed into unique sequences with a nearest-neighbor algorithm that merged closely related sequences to remove PCR and sequencing errors. To assign V, D and J gene segments, CDR3 sequences were aligned to IMGT reference sequences. For a sequence to be retained, at least a six-nucleotide match to both a V gene segment and a J gene segment was required. A rearrangement was called productive if the CDR3 had no stop codons and remained in frame with V and J, and every other rearrangement was called non-productive. Following IMGT convention, CDR3 was defined as the stretch from the second conserved V-encoded cysteine to the conserved J-encoded phenylalanine. The earlier analysis of some 540 of the donors excluded any sequence lacking an unambiguous match to a single V gene segment. An earlier analysis of fewer than 650 of the donors classified V segments as functional when productive rearrangements were above 56.7% and as segregating when the standard deviation between donors was above 5%. A statistical classification framework was developed to diagnose cytomegalovirus status using the catalog of TCR beta chain sequences. In a later analysis, V and J genes were assigned by comparing TCR nucleotide sequences against IMGT/GENE-DB human TR gene sequences. In a later analysis, CDR3 sequences and most-parsimonious VDJ recombination scenarios were assigned using the TCRdist pipeline. In a later analysis, each TCR beta chain was defined by its CDR3 amino acid sequence together with its V-gene family, and reads lacking a unique V-gene family were excluded. To address suspected cross-contamination and a sequencing artifact, a later analysis removed 592 highly shared, low-generation-probability nucleotide sequences. A later analysis calculated a clonal expansion index for each public chain from normalized within-repertoire ranks of inferred template counts. A later analysis computed generation probabilities with a VDJ recombination model fitted to out-of-frame rearrangements, and checked the results against IGoR. A later analysis scored TCR-TCR, TCR-HLA and TCR-CMV co-occurrence with hypergeometric tests, applying a repertoire-size bias correction to TCR pairs. In a later analysis, false discovery rates were estimated by permuting HLA or CMV assignments 20 times. In a later analysis, co-occurring TCRs were grouped using DBSCAN, with TCRdist sequence similarity added in when clustering inside HLA-allele-positive subsets. Repertoires with fewer than 30,000 or more than 120,000 public chains were left out of co-occurrence clustering, as were about 5 repertoires with anomalous nucleotide sharing. The clones in this table, taken by TCRdb from immuneACCESS, are in-frame only. Not every clone is retained; where verified, under half of the shortfall comes from an unresolved V gene, and the cause of the rest is unknown. The DNA was the basis for D and trimming; V, J and clone size are from that table. For this sample the table gives about 34,000 clones, of which around 82% were detected only once. Over 9.5% of the sample is taken by the ten largest.

This entry belongs to a study of cytomegalovirus exposure and HLA in healthy donors listed by TCRdb under 2017. Looking at the study overall: According to an earlier analysis of a few hundred of the donors, about 190 million T cells yielded 117 million unique TCR beta sequences and 276 Gb of sequence data. Among about 390 genotyped donors of the cohort, an average of 235,054 unique TCR beta nucleotide sequences were sequenced per donor, roughly 18% of them non-productive. To study patterns of TCR occurrence, a later analysis re-analyzed previously published TCR beta repertoires from around 700 donors and added high-resolution HLA genotyping. Of the approximately 400 genotyped donors, around 81% fell in the genetic ancestry cluster associated with self-reported Caucasian donors. Using immunosequencing, the study profiled T cell repertoires from 640 or so subjects and related those repertoires to cytomegalovirus serostatus. Rather than using new phenotypic data, the later analysis identified candidate immune exposures from TCR beta sequences and from how often those sequences occurred across donors. A handful of DR-DQ haplotypes were handled as single units for association and clustering because linkage in the cohort was strong. Donor age, sex, ethnicity and CMV serostatus were collected together with the repertoire data. Every discovery cohort repertoire had been produced on one sequencing platform. Besides the first cohort of 550 to 750 subjects, a separate validation cohort made up of 120 different subjects was used. In a later genetic analysis, genome-wide SNP genotypes for about three fifths of the roughly 670 donors were used, and that subset was treated as a discovery cohort. Class I and class II HLA loci were covered by the typing at four-digit resolution. The aim of the study was to test whether cataloging public T cell receptors could identify signatures of past pathogen exposure. In an earlier analysis of roughly 600 of the donors, high-throughput TCR beta sequencing was used to judge whether each TCR beta V gene segment behaved as functional or pseudogenic. Around 320 gigabases of sequencing data and approximately 93 million unique TCR sequences were included in an early release covering roughly 700 HLA-typed donors. Typing coverage varied by locus: about 620-630 donors for A, B, C, DRB1 and DQB1; approximately 520 for DQA1; over 600 for DPA1; roughly 450 for DPB1. High-throughput TCR immunosequencing, statistical association of individual TCRs with disease status, and machine learning were combined to predict cytomegalovirus infection status.

Paper-wide results and their limitations: Most TCR sequences were observed very rarely across donors, whereas some public TCRs were present in many individuals. Most CMV-associated TCR beta chains appeared to be HLA-restricted in a later analysis, and the HLA associations seemed to be driven largely by CMV exposure. The sequencing pipeline was judged likely to have produced a cluster of highly shared sequence variants as a technical artifact. In a later genetic analysis, fewer N-insertions in productive TCRs were reported among donors in an Asian-associated ancestry cluster than the 666-donor mean. Some IMGT-functional V segments, including TRBV6-2 and TRBV6-3, could not be told apart with the 87-base-pair reads, so those segments were excluded. Because HLA typing was missing for some donors at each locus, association tests included only the typed subset. Only TCR beta chains were sequenced in this cohort, and the absence of alpha or paired-chain data limited detectable features. A later analysis associated 16,951 TCR beta sequences with specific HLA alleles at a false discovery rate of 0.05. For the cohort, immune exposure information was limited to CMV serostatus. A few of the identified cytomegalovirus-associated TCR beta chains were confirmed in vitro to be specific for cytomegalovirus antigens. The earlier analysis of around 600 of the donors excluded roughly 17 rarely observed V segments, including chromosome 9 orphons, because counts were too low. Several of the top co-occurrence clusters appeared to be linked to parvovirus B19, influenza, CMV and Epstein-Barr virus, according to a later analysis. Broadly in line with IMGT annotations, most TCR beta V segments showed up in productive rearrangements about 87% or about 30% of the time in an earlier analysis of 587 of the donors. A later analysis found that TCR association rates varied across HLA loci, with DRB1 alleles showing the most associated TCRs and HLA-C alleles the fewest. The classifier was reported to diagnose cytomegalovirus status with high specificity and sensitivity in both the original cohort and the validation cohort. In the study, 164 TCR beta chains were listed as associated with cytomegalovirus. V-gene and J-gene trimming of TCR beta chains was associated with a missense DCLRE1C variant in a later genetic analysis, and the association was replicated in an independent cohort. When HLA alleles, especially DR and DQ, strongly co-occurred, TCR associations were difficult to assign to individual alleles. The authors suggested that the approach could potentially be extended to other disease states and immunological phenotypes. A further reported finding was that TCR beta sequences accurately predicted the HLA-A and HLA-B alleles for most subjects in the first cohort. Roughly uniform sequencing depth across donors was assumed in presence/absence analyses, although this assumption may not hold. A later analysis found that HLA-associated TCR beta chains were more clonally expanded and had lower generation probabilities than equally common non-associated chains. Correlated functional status among segregating V segments might be attributable to linkage disequilibrium, but an unknown experimental factor could not be ruled out.

The CDR3 numbers 15 residues from cysteine through phenylalanine. CDR3 DNA only is kept here, 45 bases in frame from base 1. The trim is 4 bases for V and 6 bases for J, with a gap of 17 bases between the germline ends. The germline V gene gives CDR1 as SGHRS and CDR2 as YFSETQ. The specimen sequenced was PBMCs. This clonotype was sampled from a woman between 18 and 29 years old in good health and CMV-seropositive. This chain is built from TRBV5-1 and TRBJ2-1; possibly the D gene is TRBD1, per 6 matching bases. The sequenced DNA is TGCGCCAGCAGCCCGGAGGACGGCAGGGGCAATGAGCAGTTCTTC. Translated, it reads CASSPEDGRGNEQFF.